The 24 T cell receptor beta chains below were found in one sample sequenced in a study of blood T cell repertoires in COVID-19. Here immunoSEQ multiplex PCR was the method, and the copy in TCRdb shows in-frame clones only, minus some. This table has some 150,000 clones, roughly four fifths appearing once. The sequenced material came from peripheral blood. The receptors shown here come from a human donor with acute or convalescent COVID-19. The donor label of this sample is uncertain.

The V call is TRBV2, the J call TRBJ2-7; D is possibly TRBD2 (5 bases). The germline V gene has CDR1 SNHLY and CDR2 FYNNEI. V gave up 1 base and J gave up 5 bases, with 12 bases separating them. This CDR3 is 14 amino acids long. The CDR3 nucleotides are TGTGCCAGCAGTGAAGGACTATCCCCCAACGAGCAGTACTTC. It translates to CASSEGLSPNEQYF.

V gene TRBV3-1 (or the pseudogene TRBV3-2) combines with J gene TRBJ2-6; TRBD1 aligns across 8 bases. The V and J ends lost 1 base and 2 bases, in that order; junction bases with no gene match: 1. The CDR3 contains 16 residues. Germline assignment: CDR1 LGHDT and CDR2 YNNKEL (reference sequence). CDR3 residues: CASSQGQGTGANVLTF. CDR3 coding DNA: TGTGCCAGCAGCCAAGGACAGGGGACTGGGGCCAACGTCCTGACTTTC.

The chain carries TRBV6-6 and TRBJ2-7; TRBD2 matches at 10 bases. Trimming at V came to 6 bases and at J to 5 bases, leaving 13 bases not matched to a gene. Germline V CDR1 and CDR2: MNHNY, SVGAGI (reference sequence). The CDR3 extends over 16 amino acids. CDR3 region: CASSSPAGGLIHEQYF. The CDR3 DNA reads as TGTGCCAGCAGCAGCCCAGCGGGAGGGTTGATCCACGAGCAGTACTTC.

The chain combines TRBV5-4 with TRBJ1-6; tentative D call: TRBD1 (6 bases). This CDR3 is 17 amino acids long. V was cut by 3 bases and J by 0 bases, with 13 bases left in between. Germline V gives CDR1 SGHNT, CDR2 YYREEE (reference sequence). CDR3 sequence reads: CASSWGQGSSYNSPLHF. As DNA, the CDR3 is TGTGCCAGCAGCTGGGGGCAGGGCAGCTCCTATAATTCACCCCTCCACTTT.

The V and J genes are TRBV5-4 and TRBJ1-2; D gene unclear. V gave up 4 bases and J gave up 4 bases, with 17 bases separating them. The CDR3 consists of 15 residues. Germline-derived CDR1 and CDR2 are SGHNT and YYREEE (reference sequence). CDR3 protein: CASSEPDARGYGYTF. As DNA, the CDR3 is TGTGCCAGCAGCGAACCGGACGCCCGGGGCTATGGCTACACCTTC.

V gene TRBV10-1 combines with J gene TRBJ2-1; a weak D match, TRBD1 (6 bases). Germline V gene sequence: CDR1 WNHNN, CDR2 SYGVQD (reference sequence). Trimming removed 3 bases from V and 2 bases from J, with 11 bases in between. The CDR3 is made up of 15 amino acids. The CDR3 DNA follows: TGCGCCAGCAGTGACCCAGGGGACCCCTACAATGAGCAGTTCTTC. Protein sequence: CASSDPGDPYNEQFF.

The chain's CDR3 is CASAGPRSSTDTQYF. The CDR3 DNA follows: TGTGCCAGCGCTGGCCCTAGGTCTAGCACAGATACGCAGTATTTT. The chain joins TRBV28 to TRBJ2-3; D gene ambiguous. This CDR3 has 15 amino acids. V was trimmed by 8 bases and J by 0 bases, leaving 15 bases between them. Germline loops: CDR1 MDHEN, CDR2 SYDVKM. The variable domain in full, with the rest retrieved from reference TRBV28 and TRBJ2-3, is DVKVTQSSRYLVKRTGEKVFLECVQDMDHENMFWYRQDPGLGLRLIYFSYDVKMKEKGDIPEGYSVSREKKERFSLILESASTNQTSMYLCASAGPRSSTDTQYFGPGTRLTVL.

The chain joins TRBV30 to TRBJ1-2; 9 nucleotides agree with TRBD1. CDR1 and CDR2 (germline): GTSNPN, SVGIG (reference sequence). This CDR3 comprises 15 residues. J gave up 6 bases and V 3 bases, and 11 bases lay outside the gene matches. The CDR3 DNA follows: TGTGCCTGGAGCCAATTTTCGGACAGGGGCCATGGCTACACCTTC. Protein: CAWSQFSDRGHGYTF.

This clone was picked up one time. This rearrangement joins TRBV30 to TRBJ1-3; D possibly corresponds to TRBD1 (5 bases). The V and J ends lost 1 base and 0 bases respectively, with 13 bases between them. Per the germline V gene, CDR1 is GTSNPN and CDR2 is SVGIG (reference sequence). This CDR3 spans 16 amino acids. The CDR3 sequence: CAWSGGLSSSGNTIYF. CDR3 nucleotide sequence: TGTGCCTGGAGTGGGGGACTGTCTTCCTCTGGAAACACCATATATTTT.

The chain employs TRBV9 and TRBJ2-5, with 7 bases that match TRBD2. The CDR3 loop spans 14 amino acids. Germline values: CDR1 SGDLS, CDR2 YYNGEE. V shed 0 bases, J shed 5 bases, and the junction held 4 bases outside the gene matches. The CDR3 DNA reads TGTGCCAGCAGCGTAGCGGCGGGAGTCGAGACCCAGTACTTC. This gives the protein CASSVAAGVETQYF.

The CDR3 coding sequence is TGTGCCATCAGTGAGCAGCGGGGACTGTACAATGAGCAGTTCTTC. This codes for CAISEQRGLYNEQFF. This chain connects TRBV10-3 to TRBJ2-1; 7 positions agree with TRBD2. The J segment lost 4 bases and the V segment lost 2 bases, leaving 5 bases of the junction unmatched. Germline CDR1 reads ENHRY; CDR2 reads SYGVKD. The CDR3 contains 15 residues.

The chain joins TRBV30 to TRBJ2-1; 7 bases match TRBD1. The V gene's germline CDR1 is GTSNPN and CDR2 SVGIG (reference sequence). This CDR3 is 13 amino acids long. V trimming: 7 bases; J trimming: 5 bases; junction bases outside the gene matches: 8. The CDR3 sequence: CAFTRDRDNEQFF. Written as DNA, the CDR3 is TGTGCCTTCACCCGGGACAGAGACAATGAGCAGTTCTTC.

V gene TRBV30 combines with J gene TRBJ2-7; 8 bases are shared with TRBD1. This CDR3 is built from 13 residues. In germline, CDR1 is GTSNPN, CDR2 SVGIG (reference sequence). Germline trimming cut 3 bases from V and 12 bases from J; bases unmatched to any gene: 13. The CDR3 here is CAWSLRTGTTSYF. The CDR3 DNA follows: TGTGCCTGGAGCCTGAGGACAGGGACAACGTCGTACTTC.

J is TRBJ1-6 and V is TRBV3-1 (or the pseudogene TRBV3-2); D unclear. From germline, CDR1 is LGHDT and CDR2 YNNKEL (reference sequence). Trimming cost V 3 bases and J 10 bases, with 16 bases left between them. This CDR3 is 15 amino acids long. The CDR3 nucleotides read TGTGCCAGCAGCCAGCTCACGGGAGGTGACTCACCCCTCCACTTT. The encoded protein is CASSQLTGGDSPLHF.

The chain is built from TRBV7-2 and TRBJ1-6, with 10 bases that match TRBD1. Germline CDR1 and CDR2: SGHTA and FQGNSA. This CDR3 is 15 amino acids long. The trim removed 5 bases at V and 14 bases at J, leaving 12 bases unmatched. CDR3 loop: CASSPRDRGLTALHF. The CDR3 DNA sequence: TGTGCCAGCAGCCCTAGGGACAGGGGTCTAACGGCCCTCCACTTT.

This clone was recorded only once. This sequence joins TRBV21-1 and TRBJ2-1; TRBD2 is the table's D call and was not checked against the DNA. TRBV21-1 is listed as a pseudogene. The CDR3 is made up of 18 amino acids. The CDR3 DNA follows: TGTGCCAGTATCAAAATTGGGGGCGCGGGGGGGAAGTACAATGAGCAGTTCTTC. It encodes CASIKIGGAGGKYNEQFF.

The J gene is TRBJ2-2, the V gene TRBV5-1; no reliable D call. V was pared by 3 bases and J by 6 bases, with 12 bases between. CDR1 SGHRS and CDR2 YFSETQ come from the germline V gene. This CDR3 contains 14 residues. In DNA, the CDR3 is TGCGCCAGCAGCTATTTCTCCCAGTCCGGGGAGCTGTTTTTT. Encoded protein: CASSYFSQSGELFF.

The genes are TRBV5-1 and TRBJ2-1; 8 positions agree with TRBD1. J lost 1 base, V lost 4 bases, and 10 bases had no gene match. CDR1 SGHRS and CDR2 YFSETQ come from the germline V gene. This CDR3 spans 17 amino acids. DNA of the CDR3: TGCGCCAGCAGCCTGGGAGTGACAGGGGAGTCCTACAATGAGCAGTTCTTC. The encoded protein is CASSLGVTGESYNEQFF. The entire variable domain, with the rest obtained from reference TRBV5-1 and TRBJ2-1, is as follows: KAGVTQTPRYLIKTRGQQVTLSCSPISGHRSVSWYQQTPGQGLQFLFEYFSETQRNKGNFPGRFSGRQFSNSRSEMNVSTLELGDSALYLCASSLGVTGESYNEQFFGPGTRLTVL.

This chain connects TRBV4-2 to TRBJ1-3; possibly TRBD1 for D (6 bases). The CDR3 extends over 16 amino acids. CDR1 and CDR2 (germline): LGHNA, YNFKEQ. V lost 0 bases to trimming and J lost 2 bases, with 11 bases between them. The CDR3 region is CASSQDRGGAGNTIYF. Written as DNA, the CDR3 is TGTGCCAGCAGCCAAGATCGGGGGGGCGCTGGAAACACCATATATTTT.

The chain is built from TRBV7-9 and TRBJ1-1; the D gene is possibly TRBD1 (6 bases). The CDR3 covers 13 residues. The germline V gene has CDR1 SEHNR and CDR2 FQNEAQ (reference sequence). V was cut by 8 bases and J by 3 bases, with 13 bases left in between. In DNA, the CDR3 is TGTGCCAGCTTTGGGGGCGAGTACACTGAAGCTTTCTTT. Its protein is CASFGGEYTEAFF.

This chain joins TRBV19 and TRBJ1-6; D perhaps matches TRBD1 (6 bases). Deletions cut 7 bases from V and 0 bases from J, with 16 bases between. Germline-derived CDR1 and CDR2 are LNHDA and SQIVND (reference sequence). This CDR3 region has 17 residues. CDR3 nucleotides: TGTGCCAGTACCACGACAGGTGGCAGCTCCTATAATTCACCCCTCCACTTT. Amino acids: CASTTTGGSSYNSPLHF. Complete variable domain (other parts from reference TRBV19 and TRBJ1-6): DGGITQSPKYLFRKEGQNVTLSCEQNLNHDAMYWYRQDPGQGLRLIYYSQIVNDFQKGDIAEGYSVSREKKESFPLTVTSAQKNPTAFYLCASTTTGGSSYNSPLHFGNGTRLTVT.

The V call is TRBV3-1 (or the pseudogene TRBV3-2), the J call TRBJ2-2; possible D gene TRBD2, 5 bases. Trimming pared 3 bases from V and 0 bases from J, leaving 11 bases between. This CDR3 contains 16 residues. Germline V gives CDR1 LGHDT, CDR2 YNNKEL (reference sequence). The CDR3 DNA follows: TGTGCCAGCAGCCAGAGACCCGGGACGAACACCGGGGAGCTGTTTTTT. Its translation: CASSQRPGTNTGELFF.

The chain couples TRBV9 to TRBJ2-5; 9 bases line up with TRBD1. This CDR3 has 15 residues. Per the germline V gene, CDR1 is SGDLS and CDR2 is YYNGEE. With 4 bases clipped from V and 5 bases from J, the junction kept 9 bases outside the gene matches. The CDR3 sequence is CASSITGGGGETQYF. The CDR3 bases are TGTGCCAGCAGCATTACAGGGGGCGGAGGGGAGACCCAGTACTTC.

The chain employs TRBV7-3 and TRBJ2-2; a weak D match, TRBD1 (6 bases). This CDR3 region has 14 residues. Germline CDR1 reads SGHTA; CDR2 reads FQGTGA. V was cut by 6 bases and J by 2 bases, with 10 bases left in between. CDR3 amino acids: CASRSQGNTGELFF. CDR3 DNA sequence: TGTGCCAGCAGGTCACAGGGTAACACCGGGGAGCTGTTTTTT.